A selection of T cell receptor beta chains follows, all from one sample in a study of blood T cell repertoires in COVID-19. The protocol was immunoSEQ multiplex PCR, while the TCRdb copy is restricted to in-frame clones and leaves out a portion. Here the sample spans around 130,000 clones, around four fifths being singletons. The sample was peripheral blood. These receptors came from a human donor in a cohort sampled during active COVID-19. The CDR3 runs from the conserved cysteine through the conserved F or W. A D gene is named only where the DNA matches it firmly. Clone sizes are given selectively: once, few, many, or a class where the clone is expanded.

.	.	TRBV5-1	TRBJ2-2	TGCGCCAGCAGCTCTAACGCGGACAGGAACACCGGGGAGCTGTTTTTT	CASSSNADRNTGELFF
.	few	TRBV19	TRBJ1-1	TGTGCCACCCGGGACAAAAATCTCAAAGCTTTCTTT	CATRDKNLKAFF
TRBD2	once	TRBV5-5	TRBJ2-1	TGTGCCAGCAGCTCCTTACTAGCGGAGCAGTTCTTC	CASSSLLAEQFF
TRBD2	.	TRBV19	TRBJ2-3	TGTGCCAGTAGTATCGGGGGACTAGCGGGGGACCCATATAATACGCAGTATTTT	CASSIGGLAGDPYNTQYF
.	.	TRBV3-1/TRBV3-2	TRBJ2-3	TGTGCCAGCAGCCCGTCGGTCGTGAGCACAGATACGCAGTATTTT	CASSPSVVSTDTQYF
.	.	TRBV4-1	TRBJ2-7	TGCGCCAGCAGCCGCGGCTCATGGGGCGAGGTACTACACGAGCAGTACTTC	CASSRGSWGEVLHEQYF
.	.	TRBV11-3	TRBJ1-2	TGTGCCAGCAGCTTAGGCGGCAGGGGCGGCTACACCTTC	CASSLGGRGGYTF
TRBD2	.	TRBV9	TRBJ2-1	TGTGCCAGCAGCGTAGCTCTTCTAGCGGGATACAATGAGCAGTTCTTC	CASSVALLAGYNEQFF
.	.	TRBV28	TRBJ2-4	TGTGCCAGCAGGACAGGGGAGGGAAACATTCAGTACTTC	CASRTGEGNIQYF
TRBD1	.	TRBV3-1/TRBV3-2	TRBJ1-5	TGTGCCAGCAGCCAAGGAAGGGGGCCAAATCAGCCCCAGCATTTT	CASSQGRGPNQPQHF
.	few	TRBV27	TRBJ1-2	TGTGCCAGCAGTTTAACAGGAATTACATCCTATGGCTACACCTTC	CASSLTGITSYGYTF
.	.	TRBV21-1	TRBJ1-2	TGTGCCAGCAGCAAAGAAGATTGGGGGGGCAACTATGGCTACACCTTC	CASSKEDWGGNYGYTF
.	.	TRBV9	TRBJ2-3	TGTGCCAGCAGCGCGACCAGACGAGCGGGTGGGAGCACAGATACGCAGTATTTT	CASSATRRAGGSTDTQYF
TRBD1	few	TRBV5-6	TRBJ1-1	TGTGCCAGCAGCTTGGCGTCAGGGGGCTGGGGAACTGAAGCTTTCTTT	CASSLASGGWGTEAFF
.	.	TRBV2	TRBJ2-7	TGTGCCAGCTCTGCTAGCTCCTACGAGCAGTACTTC	CASSASSYEQYF
TRBD2	.	TRBV6-6	TRBJ2-3	TGTGCCAGCAGTTTTCCAGCGGGGGACACAGATACGCAGTATTTT	CASSFPAGDTDTQYF
.	.	TRBV18	TRBJ1-3	TGTGCCAGCTCACCACCTAACAACTCTGGAAACACCATATATTTT	CASSPPNNSGNTIYF
TRBD2	.	TRBV7-9	TRBJ2-3	TGTGCCAGCAGCTTCGGACTAGCGGGGCTAAGCACAGATACGCAGTATTTT	CASSFGLAGLSTDTQYF
TRBD1	.	TRBV10-3	TRBJ2-3	TGTGCCATCGGACAGGGGGGGACAGATACGCAGTATTTT	CAIGQGGTDTQYF
TRBD1	.	TRBV18	TRBJ2-7	TGTGCCAGCTCACCCCTCCGGGACAGCGTGGATCAGTACTTC	CASSPLRDSVDQYF
.	.	TRBV19	TRBJ1-1	TGTGCCAGTAGGGGGTGGGACAAGGAGACTAATGAAGCTTTCTTT	CASRGWDKETNEAFF
.	once	TRBV20-1	TRBJ2-7	TGCAGTGCTAGCTCGGGTCACGAGCAGTACTTC	CSASSGHEQYF
.	.	TRBV6-1	TRBJ1-4	TGTGCCAGCAGTGAACAGGGCGAAGCTAATGAAAAACTGTTTTTT	CASSEQGEANEKLFF
TRBD1	.	TRBV7-9	TRBJ2-2	TGTGCCAGCAGCCCATTGACCCGGGACAGGGGTCAGGCCGGGGAGCTGTTTTTT	CASSPLTRDRGQAGELFF
.	.	TRBV5-1	TRBJ1-1	TGCGCCAGCAGCTTGGGCCTCGGGGGACTCAACACTGAAGCTTTCTTT	CASSLGLGGLNTEAFF
TRBD2	.	TRBV7-3	TRBJ2-1	TGTGCCAGCAGCTCGACCGGACGAGCGGGGAACAATGAGCAGTTCTTC	CASSSTGRAGNNEQFF
.	.	TRBV9	TRBJ1-6	TGTGCCAGCAGCGCAGGCCTGGGAGGGACCGATTCACCCCTCCACTTT	CASSAGLGGTDSPLHF
.	.	TRBV9	TRBJ1-4	TGTGCCAGCAGCGTAGAAGCGAGGCAGGGGGAAAAACTGTTTTTT	CASSVEARQGEKLFF
.	.	TRBV29-1	TRBJ1-2	TGCAGCGTTGAAGATGCATTGGACAACAACTATGGCTACACCTTC	CSVEDALDNNYGYTF
.	.	TRBV11-2	TRBJ1-2	TGTGCCAGCAGCTTTTACAGGGAAGGGAGTGGCTACACCTTC	CASSFYREGSGYTF
TRBD1	many	TRBV24-1	TRBJ2-7	TGTGCCACCAGTGATCCCAGCGACAGGGTGGCCTACGAGCAGTACTTC	CATSDPSDRVAYEQYF
TRBD2	once	TRBV5-8	TRBJ2-5	TGTGCCAGCCGCTTAGGACTAGCGGGGGTCAGGGGAGAGACCCAGTACTTC	CASRLGLAGVRGETQYF
TRBD1	few	TRBV19	TRBJ1-5	TGTGCCAGTAGTAAACAGGGGAGCAATCAGCCCCAGCATTTT	CASSKQGSNQPQHF
TRBD1	few	TRBV6-2/TRBV6-3	TRBJ2-2	TGTGCCAGCGGCCAGACAGGGTTTGCCCCGAACACCGGGGAGCTGTTTTTT	CASGQTGFAPNTGELFF
TRBD1	.	TRBV28	TRBJ2-7	TGTGCCAGCAGTCCCGGGACAGGCCCCTACGAGCAGTACTTC	CASSPGTGPYEQYF
.	.	TRBV30	TRBJ1-5	TGTGCCTGGAGGACAAGCAGCAATCAGCCCCAGCATTTT	CAWRTSSNQPQHF